This T cell receptor beta chain was sequenced during a study of blood T cell repertoires in COVID-19. About the research overall: The study drew acute and convalescent COVID-19 samples from the United States, Italy and Spain. From T cells, B-cell-depleted T cells, or PBMCs came the material, which was cDNA or gDNA.

This clone was seen only once. Source study methods: How many nucleated cells were present was estimated from reference gene primer amplification. The assay was immunoSEQ multiplex PCR, and TCRdb's table has in-frame clones only and misses some. V and J calls and clone size are as listed in that table; D and trimming were resolved from the DNA. Seen here are tens of thousands of clones, around 85% observed once, and the top ten hold approximately 2.4%. V shed 1 base and J shed 10 bases, with 14 bases lying between them. CDR3 length: 14 residues. The V gene's germline CDR1 is SGHNT and CDR2 YENEEA. This sequence originates from a man aged 50 to 60 with acute or convalescent COVID-19. The sample taken for sequencing was peripheral blood. The V call is TRBV11-3, the J call TRBJ2-1, with D possibly matching TRBD2 (5 bases). CDR3 sequence: CASSLGGEVREQFF. CDR3 nucleotides: TGTGCCAGCAGCTTAGGGGGAGAGGTACGGGAGCAGTTCTTC.